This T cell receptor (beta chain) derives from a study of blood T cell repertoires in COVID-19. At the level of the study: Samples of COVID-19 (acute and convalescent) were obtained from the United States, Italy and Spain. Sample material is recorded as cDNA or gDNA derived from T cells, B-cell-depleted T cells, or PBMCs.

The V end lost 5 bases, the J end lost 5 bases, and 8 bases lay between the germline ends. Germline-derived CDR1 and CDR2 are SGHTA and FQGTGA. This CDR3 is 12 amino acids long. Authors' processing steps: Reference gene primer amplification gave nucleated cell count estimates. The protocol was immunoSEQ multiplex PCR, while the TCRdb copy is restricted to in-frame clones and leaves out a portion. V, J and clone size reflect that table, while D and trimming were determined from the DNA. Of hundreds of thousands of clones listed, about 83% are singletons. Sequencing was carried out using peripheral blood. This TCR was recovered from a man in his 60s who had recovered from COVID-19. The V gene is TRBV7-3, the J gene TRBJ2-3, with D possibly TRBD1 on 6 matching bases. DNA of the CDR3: TGTGCCAGCAGCCTACAGGGAGATACGCAGTATTTT. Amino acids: CASSLQGDTQYF.